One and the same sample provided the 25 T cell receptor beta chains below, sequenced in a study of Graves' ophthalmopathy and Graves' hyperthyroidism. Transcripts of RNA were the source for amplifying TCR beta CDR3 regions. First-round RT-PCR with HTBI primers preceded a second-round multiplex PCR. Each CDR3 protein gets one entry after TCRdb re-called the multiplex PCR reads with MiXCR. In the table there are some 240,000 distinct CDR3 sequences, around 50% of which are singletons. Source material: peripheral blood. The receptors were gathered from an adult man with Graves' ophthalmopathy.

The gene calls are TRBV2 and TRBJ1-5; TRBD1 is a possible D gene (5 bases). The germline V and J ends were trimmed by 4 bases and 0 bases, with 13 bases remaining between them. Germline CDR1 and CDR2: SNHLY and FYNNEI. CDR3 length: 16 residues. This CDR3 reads CASSGTGAYSNQPQHF. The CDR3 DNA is TGTGCCAGCAGTGGTACAGGAGCTTATAGCAATCAGCCCCAGCATTTT.

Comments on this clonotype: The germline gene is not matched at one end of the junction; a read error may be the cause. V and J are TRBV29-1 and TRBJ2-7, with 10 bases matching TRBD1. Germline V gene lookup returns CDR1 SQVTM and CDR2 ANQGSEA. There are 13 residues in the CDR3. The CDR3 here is CSVVGDRGYERYF. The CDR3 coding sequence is TGCAGCGTTGTAGGGGACAGGGGCTACGAGCGGTACTTC.

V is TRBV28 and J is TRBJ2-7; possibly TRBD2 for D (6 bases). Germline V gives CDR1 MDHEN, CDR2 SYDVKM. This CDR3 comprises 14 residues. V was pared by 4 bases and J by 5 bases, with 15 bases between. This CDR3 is CASSSGVARNEQYF. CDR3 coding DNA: TGTGCCAGCAGTTCGGGGGTAGCGAGGAACGAGCAGTACTTC.

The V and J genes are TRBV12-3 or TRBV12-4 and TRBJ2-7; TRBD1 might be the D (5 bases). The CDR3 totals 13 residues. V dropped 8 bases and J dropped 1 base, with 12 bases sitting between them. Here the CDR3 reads CASRKDTSYEQYF. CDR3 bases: TGTGCCAGCCGGAAGGACACTTCCTACGAGCAGTACTTC.

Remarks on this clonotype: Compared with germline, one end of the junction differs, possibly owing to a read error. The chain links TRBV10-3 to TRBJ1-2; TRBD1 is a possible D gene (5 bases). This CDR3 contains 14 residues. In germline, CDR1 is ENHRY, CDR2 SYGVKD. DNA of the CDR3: TGTGCCAGCAGTCGGGACCGGGAGAACTATGGCTACACCTTC. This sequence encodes CASSRDRENYGYTF.

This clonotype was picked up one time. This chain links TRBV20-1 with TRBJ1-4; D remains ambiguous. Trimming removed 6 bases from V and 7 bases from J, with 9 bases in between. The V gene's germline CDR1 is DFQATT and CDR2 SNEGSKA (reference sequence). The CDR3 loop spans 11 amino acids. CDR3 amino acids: CSARPGEKLFF. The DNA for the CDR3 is TGCAGTGCCAGACCGGGTGAAAAACTGTTTTTT.

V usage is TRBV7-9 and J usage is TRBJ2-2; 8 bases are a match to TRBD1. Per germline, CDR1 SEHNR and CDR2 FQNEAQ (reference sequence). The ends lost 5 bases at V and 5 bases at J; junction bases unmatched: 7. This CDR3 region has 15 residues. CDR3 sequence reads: CASSKIRGRTGELFF. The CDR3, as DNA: TGTGCCAGCAGCAAAATCAGGGGGCGAACCGGGGAGCTGTTTTTT.

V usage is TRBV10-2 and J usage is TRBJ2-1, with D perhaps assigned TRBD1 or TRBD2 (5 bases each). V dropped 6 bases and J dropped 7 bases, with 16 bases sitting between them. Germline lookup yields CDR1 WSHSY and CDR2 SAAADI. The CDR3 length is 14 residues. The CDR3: CASSPWGMGNEQFF. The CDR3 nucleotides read TGCGCCAGCAGCCCGTGGGGGATGGGGAATGAGCAGTTCTTC.

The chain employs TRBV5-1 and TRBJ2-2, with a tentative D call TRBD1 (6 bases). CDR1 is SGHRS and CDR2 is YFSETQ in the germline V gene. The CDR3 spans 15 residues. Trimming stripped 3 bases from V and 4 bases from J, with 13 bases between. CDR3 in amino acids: CASSSDTGFTGELFF. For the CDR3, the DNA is TGCGCCAGCAGCTCGGATACAGGGTTCACCGGGGAGCTGTTTTTT.

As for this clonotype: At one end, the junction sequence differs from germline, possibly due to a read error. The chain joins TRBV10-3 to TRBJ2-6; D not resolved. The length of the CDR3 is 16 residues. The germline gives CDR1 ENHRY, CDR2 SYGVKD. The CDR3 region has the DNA TGTGCCAGCAGTGGTGCGCCCGAGTCCGGGGCCAACGTCCTGACTTTC. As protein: CASSGAPESGANVLTF.

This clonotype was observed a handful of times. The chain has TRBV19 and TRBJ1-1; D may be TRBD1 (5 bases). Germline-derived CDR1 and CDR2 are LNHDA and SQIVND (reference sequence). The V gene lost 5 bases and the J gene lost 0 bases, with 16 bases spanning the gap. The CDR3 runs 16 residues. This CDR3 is CASSLLWGRLNTEAFF. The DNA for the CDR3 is TGTGCCAGTAGTCTCCTTTGGGGCCGCTTGAACACTGAAGCTTTCTTT.

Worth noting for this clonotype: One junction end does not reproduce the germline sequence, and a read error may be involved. This CDR3 is CASSKAGGGDEQYF. Written as DNA, the CDR3 is TGTGCTAGCAGCAAAGCGGGGGGCGGCGACGAGCAGTACTTC. The rearrangement links TRBV7-7 to TRBJ2-7; 9 positions match TRBD2. The CDR3 runs 14 residues. The germline gives CDR1 SSHAT, CDR2 FNYEAQ (reference sequence).

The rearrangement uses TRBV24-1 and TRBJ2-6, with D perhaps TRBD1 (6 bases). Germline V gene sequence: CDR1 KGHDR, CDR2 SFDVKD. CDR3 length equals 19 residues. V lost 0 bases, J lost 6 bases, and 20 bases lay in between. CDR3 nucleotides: TGTGCCACCAGTGATTTGTCCGCCCCAGGGGACGCGGCGGCCAACGTCCTGACTTTC. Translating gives CATSDLSAPGDAAANVLTF.

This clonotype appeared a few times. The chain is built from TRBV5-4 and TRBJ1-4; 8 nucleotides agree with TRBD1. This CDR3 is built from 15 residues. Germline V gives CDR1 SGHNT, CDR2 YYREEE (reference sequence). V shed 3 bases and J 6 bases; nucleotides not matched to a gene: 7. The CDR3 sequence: CASSSTGELYEKLFF. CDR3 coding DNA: TGTGCCAGCAGCTCGACAGGGGAATTGTATGAAAAACTGTTTTTT. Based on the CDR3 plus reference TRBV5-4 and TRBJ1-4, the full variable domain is ETGVTQSPTHLIKTRGQQVTLRCSSQSGHNTVSWYQQALGQGPQFIFQYYREEENGRGNFPPRFSGLQFPNYSSELNVNALELDDSALYLCASSSTGELYEKLFFGSGTQLSVL.

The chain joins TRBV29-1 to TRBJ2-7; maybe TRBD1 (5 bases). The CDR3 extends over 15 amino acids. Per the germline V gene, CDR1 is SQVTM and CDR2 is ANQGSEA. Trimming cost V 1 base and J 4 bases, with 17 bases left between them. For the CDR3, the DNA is TGCAGCGTTGAAGTCGCAGGGAATACGTTATACGAGCAGTACTTC. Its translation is CSVEVAGNTLYEQYF.

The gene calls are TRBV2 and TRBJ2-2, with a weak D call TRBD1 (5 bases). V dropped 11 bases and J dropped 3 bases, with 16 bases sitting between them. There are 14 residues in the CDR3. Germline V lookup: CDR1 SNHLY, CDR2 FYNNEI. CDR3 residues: CAGIADRHTGELFF. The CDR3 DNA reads TGTGCCGGCATCGCTGACAGACACACCGGGGAGCTGTTTTTT.

CDR3 region: CATSDSASGDQETQYF. The CDR3 DNA is TGTGCCACCAGTGATTCAGCGAGCGGGGACCAAGAGACCCAGTACTTC. The J gene is TRBJ2-5, the V gene TRBV24-1, with TRBD2 identical over 7 bases. V lost 2 bases and J lost 0; bases outside the gene matches: 5. CDR3 size: 16 residues. CDR1 and CDR2 (germline): KGHDR, SFDVKD.

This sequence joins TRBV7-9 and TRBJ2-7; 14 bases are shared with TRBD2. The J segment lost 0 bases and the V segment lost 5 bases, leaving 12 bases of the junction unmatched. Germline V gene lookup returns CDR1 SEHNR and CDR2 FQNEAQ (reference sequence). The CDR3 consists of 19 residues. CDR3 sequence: CASSPRPGLAGVSSYEQYF. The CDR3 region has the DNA TGTGCCAGCAGCCCCAGACCGGGACTAGCGGGAGTCAGCTCCTACGAGCAGTACTTC.

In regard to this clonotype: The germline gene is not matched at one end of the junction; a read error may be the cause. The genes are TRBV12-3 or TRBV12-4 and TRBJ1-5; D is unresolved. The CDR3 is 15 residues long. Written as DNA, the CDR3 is TGTGCCAGCAGTTTTAATCCCTATAGCAATCGGCCCCAGCATTTT. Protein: CASSFNPYSNRPQHF.

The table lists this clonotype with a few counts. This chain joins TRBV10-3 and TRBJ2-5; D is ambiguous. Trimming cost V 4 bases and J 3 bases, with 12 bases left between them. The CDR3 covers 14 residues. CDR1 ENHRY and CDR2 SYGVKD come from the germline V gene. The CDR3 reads CAISGGIPKETQYF. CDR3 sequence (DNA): TGTGCCATCAGTGGGGGAATACCAAAAGAGACCCAGTACTTC.

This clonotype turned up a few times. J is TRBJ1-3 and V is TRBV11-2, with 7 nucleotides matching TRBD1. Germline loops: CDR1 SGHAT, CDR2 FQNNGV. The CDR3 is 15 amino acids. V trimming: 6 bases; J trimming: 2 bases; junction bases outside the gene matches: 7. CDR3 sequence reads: CASSLPGGAGNTIYF. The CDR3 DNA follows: TGTGCCAGCAGTTTACCAGGGGGAGCTGGAAACACCATATATTTT.

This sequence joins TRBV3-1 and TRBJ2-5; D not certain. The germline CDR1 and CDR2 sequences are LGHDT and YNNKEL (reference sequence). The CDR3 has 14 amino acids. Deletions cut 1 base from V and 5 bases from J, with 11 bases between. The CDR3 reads CASSQGFPGETQYF. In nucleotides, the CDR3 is TGTGCCAGCAGCCAAGGATTCCCCGGGGAGACCCAGTACTTC.

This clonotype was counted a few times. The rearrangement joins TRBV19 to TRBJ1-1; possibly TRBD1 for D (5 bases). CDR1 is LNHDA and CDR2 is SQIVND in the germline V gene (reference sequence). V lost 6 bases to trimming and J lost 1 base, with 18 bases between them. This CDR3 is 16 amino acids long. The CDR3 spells CASSMDRFQGNTEAFF. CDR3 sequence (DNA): TGTGCCAGTAGCATGGACCGCTTCCAGGGGAACACTGAAGCTTTCTTT.

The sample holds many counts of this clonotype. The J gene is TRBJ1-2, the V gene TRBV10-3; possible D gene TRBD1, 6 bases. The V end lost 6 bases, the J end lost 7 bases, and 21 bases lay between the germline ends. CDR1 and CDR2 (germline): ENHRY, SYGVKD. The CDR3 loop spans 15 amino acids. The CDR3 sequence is CAIRVDPGARSGYTF. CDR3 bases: TGTGCCATCAGGGTCGACCCGGGGGCGCGGAGTGGCTACACCTTC.

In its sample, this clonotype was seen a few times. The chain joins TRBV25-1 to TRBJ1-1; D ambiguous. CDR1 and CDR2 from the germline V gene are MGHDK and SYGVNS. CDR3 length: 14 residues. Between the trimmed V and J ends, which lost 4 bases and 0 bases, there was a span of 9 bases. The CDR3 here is CASSGRIMNTEAFF. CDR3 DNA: TGTGCCAGCAGTGGCCGGATTATGAACACTGAAGCTTTCTTT.